This TCR beta chain was captured in a study of vaccination effects on CD4 cells after COVID-19. As for the study in general: Each person got two doses of an mRNA SARS-CoV-2 vaccine, BNT162b2 or mRNA-1273. There were a couple of convalescent patients who gave samples 16 days and one week before vaccination.

Study findings and constraints: Substantial clonal contraction characterized both infection- and vaccine-induced clones late after vaccination.

Sequenced by immunoSEQ multiplex PCR; TCRdb stores in-frame clones only, minus some. The repertoire consists of approximately 40,000 clones, with about two thirds occurring once and the leading ten covering approximately 33%. Of note for this clone: Antigen specificity is unknown.

With the ViraFEST assay, the study expanded antigen-specific CD4+ T cells using viral peptide pools, then sequenced them. CD4+ T cell isolation took place after less than 13 days of culture. Convalescent patients had PCR-confirmed SARS-CoV-2 infection between March and December 2020. Cultivation was performed at 1.5 million to 2.5 million PBMC per well with about 9.6 IU/ml IL-2 and roughly 9.9 ug/ml peptides added. V lost 7 bases and J lost 5, with 14 bases in between. Germline lookup yields CDR1 GTSNPN and CDR2 SVGIG (reference sequence). This CDR3 contains 12 residues. This TCR was sampled from a human donor who had a prior SARS-CoV-2 infection. The chain has TRBV30 and TRBJ2-5, with D unclear. Sequencing used CD4+ T cells from PBMCs cultured with a peptide pool, obtained before COVID-19 vaccination. The CDR3 loop is CALSVGGETQYF. The DNA of the CDR3 is TGTGCCTTAAGCGTGGGTGGCGAGACCCAGTACTTC.